The 13 T cell receptor beta chains below come from one sample, sequenced in a study of shared clonotypes between healthy human individuals (TCRdb year 2020). Receptor libraries were prepared by the immunoSEQ multiplex PCR assay. As stored in TCRdb, this immuneACCESS dataset retains in-frame rearrangements with V and J assigned. A fraction of the clones does not appear; measured against another copy, unresolved V genes explain less than half of the discrepancy, and the remainder lacks a known reason. This sample has 550,000 to 700,000 clones in its table, and roughly 73% of those were observed once. The ten largest clones take up 1.5% to 2% of the sample. The sample was memory CD4+ T cells sorted from blood. The meaning of the sample's cell subset or site label: CD45RA-negative fraction. The receptors come from a woman in her 30s in good health.

This chain uses TRBV10-2 with TRBJ1-1, with 7 bases aligning to TRBD1. J lost 0 bases, V lost 10 bases, and 5 bases had no gene match. Germline values: CDR1 WSHSY, CDR2 SAAADI. The CDR3 runs 13 residues. The CDR3 region is CATEGALNTEAFF. In DNA form, the CDR3 reads TGCGCCACCGAGGGGGCCTTGAACACTGAAGCTTTCTTT.

The chain links TRBV25-1 to TRBJ2-1; D is possibly TRBD1 (6 bases). The V end lost 2 bases, the J end lost 2 bases, and 10 bases lay between the germline ends. The germline gives CDR1 MGHDK, CDR2 SYGVNS. The CDR3 has 15 residues. CDR3 coding DNA: TGTGCCAGCAGTGAACCCCGGGACACCTACAATGAGCAGTTCTTC. Its translation is CASSEPRDTYNEQFF. The whole variable domain, remainder taken from reference TRBV25-1 and TRBJ2-1, is EADIYQTPRYLVIGTGKKITLECSQTMGHDKMYWYQQDPGMELHLIHYSYGVNSTEKGDLSSESTVSRIRTEHFPLTLESARPSHTSQYLCASSEPRDTYNEQFFGPGTRLTVL.

This clone was recorded a few times. This chain links TRBV7-2 with TRBJ2-5; tentatively, D is TRBD1 (5 bases). This CDR3 contains 13 residues. V lost 4 bases and J 4 bases, leaving 10 bases between the germline ends. The germline CDR1 and CDR2 sequences are SGHTA and FQGNSA. For the CDR3, the DNA is TGTGCCAGCAGCTACCAGGGTGTAGAGACCCAGTACTTC. This translates into CASSYQGVETQYF.

The chain is built from TRBV2 and TRBJ2-7; 7 bases match TRBD1. Trimming took 1 base from V and 5 from J; bases not matched to a gene: 8. Germline V gene data show CDR1 as SNHLY and CDR2 as FYNNEI. The CDR3 runs 15 residues. The CDR3 is CASSEGRGLVHEQYF. CDR3 nucleotide sequence: TGTGCCAGCAGTGAAGGTAGGGGGCTTGTGCACGAGCAGTACTTC.

Note on this clone: The same CDR3 arises from other DNA sequences in this sample as well. The chain employs TRBV2 and TRBJ1-1, with D unclear. Deletions cut 7 bases from V and 1 base from J, with 7 bases between. The CDR3 consists of 12 residues. From germline, CDR1 is SNHLY and CDR2 FYNNEI. The CDR3 sequence: CASNPGNTEAFF. CDR3 DNA sequence: TGTGCCAGCAATCCAGGGAACACTGAAGCTTTCTTT.

This clone was observed many times. The rearrangement joins TRBV6-4 to TRBJ1-5, with D perhaps TRBD1 (6 bases). The germline V and J ends were trimmed by 3 bases and 4 bases, with 13 bases remaining between them. CDR3 length: 15 amino acids. CDR1 is MRHNA and CDR2 is SNTAGT in the germline V gene. The CDR3 sequence is CASSERGDRNQPQHF. DNA of the CDR3: TGTGCCAGCAGTGAACGGGGCGACAGGAATCAGCCCCAGCATTTT.

This chain connects TRBV5-4 to TRBJ2-7; 7 bases match TRBD2. The CDR3 consists of 17 residues. Trimming removed 2 bases from V and 3 bases from J; junction bases left unmatched: 14. CDR1 is SGHNT and CDR2 is YYREEE in the germline V gene (reference sequence). CDR3 bases: TGTGCCAGCAGCTTTGCCCAACGTCGCGGCGGGAGCTACGAGCAGTACTTC. Protein sequence: CASSFAQRRGGSYEQYF.

The chain combines TRBV2 with TRBJ2-5; 14 bases align to TRBD2. The trim removed 6 bases at V and 2 bases at J, leaving 8 bases unmatched. Germline CDR1 SNHLY, CDR2 FYNNEI. This CDR3 has 17 amino acids. CDR3 in amino acids: CASSEGLAGVWQETQYF. CDR3 in DNA: TGTGCCAGCAGCGAGGGACTAGCGGGAGTTTGGCAAGAGACCCAGTACTTC.

This clone appeared a single time. This chain connects TRBV18 to TRBJ2-3; TRBD1 is a possible D gene (6 bases). The CDR3 length is 12 residues. V dropped 5 bases and J dropped 7 bases, with 10 bases sitting between them. Germline values: CDR1 KGHSH, CDR2 LQKENI. Here the CDR3 reads CASSTGLNTQYF. DNA of the CDR3: TGTGCCAGCTCAACAGGGCTTAATACGCAGTATTTT.

The rearrangement links TRBV11-2 to TRBJ2-5; 8 bases fit TRBD1. The CDR3 has 14 residues. Germline trimming cut 0 bases from V and 4 bases from J; bases unmatched to any gene: 1. Germline V gene data show CDR1 as SGHAT and CDR2 as FQNNGV. CDR3 DNA sequence: TGTGCCAGCAGCTTAGAAGGACAGGGAGAGACCCAGTACTTC. Its protein is CASSLEGQGETQYF.

A remark on this clone: With a far larger clone one base away, a read error is the likely cause. Other DNA sequences from this sample encode an identical CDR3 as well. The chain combines TRBV18 with TRBJ2-7; D remains unclear. Germline V gene sequence: CDR1 KGHSH, CDR2 LQKENI. V lost 4 bases to trimming and J lost 0 bases, with 10 bases between them. The CDR3 runs 14 residues. The chain's CDR3 is CASSRRENSYEQYF. The DNA of the CDR3 is TGTGCCAGCTCACGGCGAGAGAACTCCTACGAGCAGTACTTC.

The rearrangement joins TRBV5-8 to TRBJ1-2; D call uncertain. From germline, CDR1 is SGHTS and CDR2 YDEGEE. Deletions cut 0 bases from V and 4 bases from J, with 10 bases between. This CDR3 comprises 14 residues. In nucleotides, the CDR3 is TGTGCCAGCAGCTTGGTGTTCCCTACCTATGGCTACACCTTC. It yields the protein CASSLVFPTYGYTF.

This clone showed up just a few times. The V and J genes are TRBV4-1 and TRBJ2-1; TRBD1 matches 9 bases. Germline CDR1 MGHRA, CDR2 YSYEKL. The V segment lost 3 bases and the J segment 2 bases; nucleotides outside the gene matches: 2. CDR3 size: 15 residues. CDR3 DNA sequence: TGCGCCAGCAGCCAGGGGACAGGGACCTACAATGAGCAGTTCTTC. As protein: CASSQGTGTYNEQFF.